This TCR beta chain emerged from a study of T cells in Graves' hyperthyroidism and ophthalmopathy. General observations from the study: Appearing also in blood were most of the thyroid clonotypes expanded above 0.001.

Trimming took 2 bases from V and 5 from J; bases not matched to a gene: 3. Per the germline V gene, CDR1 is MGHDK and CDR2 is SYGVNS. The CDR3 runs 13 residues. Comment on this clonotype: Antigen unknown.

The study enrolled patients aged 18 to 65 with newly diagnosed hyperthyroidism of under 2 months' duration. TCR beta CDR3 sequences were amplified from RNA transcripts. Using the HTBI primer set, a first-round RT-PCR was run on the TCR CDR3. MiXCR, applied by TCRdb to the multiplex PCR reads, yields one record per CDR3 protein. The sample lists around 340,000 distinct CDR3 sequences, 17% occurring once. What was sequenced was blood. The receptor was isolated from a woman in her 30s with Graves' hyperthyroidism that later progressed to Graves' ophthalmopathy. This chain connects TRBV25-1 to TRBJ2-7, with TRBD1 matching 7 bases. The CDR3 DNA follows: TGTGCCAGCAGTGAAGACAGGGACCACGAGCAGTACTTC. Residues: CASSEDRDHEQYF.